The clone carrying this TCR beta chain was observed a few times. No antigen is known for it. This record belongs to a study of T cells in Graves' hyperthyroidism and ophthalmopathy. Regions amplified from RNA transcripts were the TCR beta CDR3 regions. The study used the HTBI primer set for a first-round RT-PCR of the TCR CDR3. TCRdb re-derived calls from the multiplex PCR reads in MiXCR, one entry per CDR3 protein. Here the sample spans approximately 400,000 distinct CDR3 sequences, 15% to 18% being singletons. Study-wide results and caveats: A median around 6.4 months before onset, the model predicted ophthalmopathy.

CDR1 SGHTA and CDR2 FQGNSA come from the germline V gene. The CDR3 loop spans 15 amino acids. The V end was cut by 3 bases, the J end by 3 bases, with 13 bases between. Sequences were obtained from blood. This receptor was obtained from a woman aged 18-29 years with Graves' hyperthyroidism. The chain carries TRBV7-2 and TRBJ2-3; tentative D call: TRBD2 (6 bases). The CDR3 spells CASSFGTRMTDTQYF. CDR3 coding DNA: TGTGCCAGCAGCTTTGGGACTCGGATGACAGATACGCAGTATTTT.